In its sample, the clone carrying this T cell receptor (beta chain) was seen a few times. Only in-frame clones appear in the TCRdb table, and some are missing; sequencing was by immunoSEQ multiplex PCR. The table has 10,000 to 15,000 clones, around 30% seen once. The data originate from a study of graft-versus-host responses after intestinal transplantation. The wider study: Anti-thymocyte globulin served as induction for all recipients, who then took tacrolimus and steroids for three to four years.

Plating combined 200,000 CFSE-labeled responder cells with 200,000 irradiated, violet-dye-labeled stimulator cells. Study outcomes and limitations: Investigators detected GvH clones in recipient marrow, with some emerging earlier in ileum or blood.

Germline lookup yields CDR1 SGDLS and CDR2 YYNGEE. V was pared by 3 bases and J by 4 bases, with 10 bases of the junction left unmatched. This CDR3 is 16 amino acids long. V is TRBV9 and J is TRBJ2-1; TRBD1 matches at 7 bases. This specimen consisted of alloreactive CD8+ T cells from a mixed lymphocyte reaction culture, obtained before intestinal transplant. Subset indicated: CFSE-low proliferating T cells sorted from roughly six-day pre-transplant mixed lymphocyte reaction (GvH or HvG direction). The TCR comes from a human patient who received an intestinal transplant. This CDR3 reads CASSDPQGTFYNEQFF. DNA for the CDR3: TGTGCCAGCAGCGACCCACAGGGGACCTTTTACAATGAGCAGTTCTTC.